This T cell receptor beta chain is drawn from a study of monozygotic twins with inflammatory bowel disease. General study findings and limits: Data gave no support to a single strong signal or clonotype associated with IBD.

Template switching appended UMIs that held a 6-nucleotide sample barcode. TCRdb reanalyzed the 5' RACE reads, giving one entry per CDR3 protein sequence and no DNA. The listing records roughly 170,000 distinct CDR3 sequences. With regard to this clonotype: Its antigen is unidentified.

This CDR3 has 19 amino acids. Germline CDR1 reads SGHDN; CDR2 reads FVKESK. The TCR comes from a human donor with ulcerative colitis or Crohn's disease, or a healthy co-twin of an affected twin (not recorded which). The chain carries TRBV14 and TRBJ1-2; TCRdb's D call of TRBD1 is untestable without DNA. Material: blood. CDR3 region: CASSQAIQGWGMANYGYTF.